This T cell receptor beta chain was retrieved from a study of T cell repertoires in cytomegalovirus infection (dated 2019 in TCRdb). Describing the broader study: The HLA type of each donor mattered for the analysis, because public TCR beta signatures pointed to carriage of CMV infection along with the matching HLA type. Beyond this particular receptor, the publication reports: In both this cohort and an independent cohort of several hundred donors, the cumulative frequency of public TCR beta family members distinguished carriers of CMV infection plus the relevant HLA type. The ex vivo response was dominated by HLA-C-restricted CMV-specific TCR beta clonotypes, which also provided the single most frequent clonotype in two of eight donors.

TCRdb names Illumina HiSeq 1500 as the instrument used. TCRdb redid the processing of the public reads, applying fastp at Q25 and MiXCR, and retained in-frame beta chains. Each entry merges the rows of one CDR3 protein and shows their most common DNA and genes. The sample records roughly 100,000 distinct CDR3 sequences, 15% to 20% of which are singletons. More than 7% of the sample rests with the top ten. A few counts support this clonotype. It has no known antigen specificity. Nothing much larger sits one base from this clone, and base qualities are not available. The sequenced sample was PBMCs. This receptor was identified in a human donor in good health (CMV status not recorded). Some clones in this sample may be carry-over from other donors' samples.

The nucleotides read TGTGCCAGCAGCGAAAGGGTTACACTATCTGGGGCCAACGTCCTGACTTTC. The translation is CASSERVTLSGANVLTF. This receptor chain uses TRBV7-3 and TRBJ2-6; no confident D gene assignment can be made. From cysteine to phenylalanine, the CDR3 is 17 amino acids long. This entry keeps only the CDR3 DNA: 51 bases, framed from base 1. In the germline V gene, CDR1 corresponds to SGHTA and CDR2 to FQGTGA. V loses 5 bases of germline sequence and J loses 1 base, and the interval between the two ends is 15 bases.